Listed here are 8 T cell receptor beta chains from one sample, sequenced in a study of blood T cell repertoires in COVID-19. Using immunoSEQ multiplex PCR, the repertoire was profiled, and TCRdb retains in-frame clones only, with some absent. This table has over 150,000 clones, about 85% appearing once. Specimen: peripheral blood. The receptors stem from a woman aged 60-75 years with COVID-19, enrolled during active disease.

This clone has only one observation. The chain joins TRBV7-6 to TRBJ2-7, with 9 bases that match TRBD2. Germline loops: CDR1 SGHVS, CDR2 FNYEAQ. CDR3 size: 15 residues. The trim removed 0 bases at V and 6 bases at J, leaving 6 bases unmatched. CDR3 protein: CASSLATGLAFEQYF. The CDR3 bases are TGTGCCAGCAGCTTAGCAACGGGACTAGCCTTCGAGCAGTACTTC.

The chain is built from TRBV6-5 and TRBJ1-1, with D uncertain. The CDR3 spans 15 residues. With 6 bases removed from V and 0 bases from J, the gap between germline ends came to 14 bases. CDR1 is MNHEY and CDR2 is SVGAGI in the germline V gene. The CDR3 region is CASSSESLLNTEAFF. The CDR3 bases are TGTGCCAGCAGCTCTGAGTCCTTATTGAACACTGAAGCTTTCTTT.

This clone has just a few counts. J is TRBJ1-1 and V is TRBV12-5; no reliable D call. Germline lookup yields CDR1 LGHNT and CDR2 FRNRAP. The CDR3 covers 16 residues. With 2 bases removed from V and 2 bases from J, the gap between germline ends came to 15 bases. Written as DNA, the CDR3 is TGTGCTAGTGGTTTGTTCCCCGGACTCCAAAACACTGAAGCTTTCTTT. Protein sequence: CASGLFPGLQNTEAFF. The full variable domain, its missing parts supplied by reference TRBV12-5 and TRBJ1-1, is DARVTQTPRHKVTEMGQEVTMRCQPILGHNTVFWYRQTMMQGLELLAYFRNRAPLDDSGMPKDRFSAEMPDATLATLKIQPSEPRDSAVYFCASGLFPGLQNTEAFFGQGTRLTVV.

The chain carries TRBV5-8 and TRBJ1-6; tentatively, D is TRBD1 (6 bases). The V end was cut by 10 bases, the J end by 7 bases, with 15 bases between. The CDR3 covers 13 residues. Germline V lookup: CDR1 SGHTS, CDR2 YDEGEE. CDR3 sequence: CAWRGQPNSPLHF. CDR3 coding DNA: TGTGCCTGGCGAGGACAGCCAAATTCACCCCTCCACTTT.

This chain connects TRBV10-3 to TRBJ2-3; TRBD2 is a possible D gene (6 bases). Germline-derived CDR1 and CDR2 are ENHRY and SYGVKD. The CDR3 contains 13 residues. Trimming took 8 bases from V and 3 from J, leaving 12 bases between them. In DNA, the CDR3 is TGTGCCATCGGGACGGGAGTAACAGATACGCAGTATTTT. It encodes CAIGTGVTDTQYF.

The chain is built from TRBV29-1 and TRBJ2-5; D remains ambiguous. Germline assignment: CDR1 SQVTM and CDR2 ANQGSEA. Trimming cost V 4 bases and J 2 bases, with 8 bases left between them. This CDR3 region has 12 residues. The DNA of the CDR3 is TGCAGCGTTGGTCAGAATCAAGAGACCCAGTACTTC. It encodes CSVGQNQETQYF.

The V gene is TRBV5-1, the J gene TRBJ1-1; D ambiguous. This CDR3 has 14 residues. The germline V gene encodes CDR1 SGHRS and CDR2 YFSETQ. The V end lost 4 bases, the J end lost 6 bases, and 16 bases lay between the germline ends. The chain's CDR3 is CASSTEAFEAEAFF. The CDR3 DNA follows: TGCGCCAGCAGCACCGAGGCGTTCGAAGCTGAAGCTTTCTTT. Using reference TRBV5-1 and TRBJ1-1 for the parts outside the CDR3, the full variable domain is KAGVTQTPRYLIKTRGQQVTLSCSPISGHRSVSWYQQTPGQGLQFLFEYFSETQRNKGNFPGRFSGRQFSNSRSEMNVSTLELGDSALYLCASSTEAFEAEAFFGQGTRLTVV.

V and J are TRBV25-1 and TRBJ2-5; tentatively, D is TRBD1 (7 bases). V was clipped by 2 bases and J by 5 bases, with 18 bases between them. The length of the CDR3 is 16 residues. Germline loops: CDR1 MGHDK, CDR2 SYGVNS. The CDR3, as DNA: TGTGCCAGCAGTGAAGGTTTAGGGGGCGCGGGGGAGACCCAGTACTTC. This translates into CASSEGLGGAGETQYF.